A selection of T cell receptor beta chains follows, all from one sample in a study of CD8+CD57+ T cells in acquired aplastic anemia. TCRdb reprocessed the reads with MiXCR, giving one entry per CDR3 protein. The data hold under 200,000 distinct CDR3 sequences, with over 60% observed a single time. The material sequenced was sorted CD4+, CD8+, or CD8+CD57+ T cells (not recorded which) from PBMCs. The receptor source for this set is a human donor with severe aplastic anemia or a healthy control (not recorded which). The CDR3 runs from the conserved cysteine through the conserved F or W. A D gene is named only where the DNA matches it firmly. The listing skips clone size in some rows; elsewhere it reads once, few, many or a size class.

>TRBV7-6|TRBJ1-5|few|NA
TGTGCCAGCAGCTCGACTAGCGGGGGGGCTTACGAGCATTTT
CASSSTSGGAYEHF
>TRBV29-1|TRBJ2-7|few|TRBD1
TGCAGCGGGGGACAGGCTCCCTACGAGCAGTACTTC
CSGGQAPYEQYF
>TRBV19|TRBJ1-1|many|TRBD1
TGTGCCAGTAGTAGGGGGACAGCCACTGAAGCTTTCTTT
CASSRGTATEAFF
>TRBV2|TRBJ2-2|once|NA
TGTGCCAGCAGTGTGGTGGGCTCTGGAAACACCGGGGAGCTGTTTTTT
CASSVVGSGNTGELFF
>TRBV20-1|TRBJ1-1|NA|TRBD1
TGCAGTGCTAAACCGATGACAGGGGGCTATGGCACTGAAGCTTTCTTT
CSAKPMTGGYGTEAFF
>TRBV20-1|TRBJ2-7|NA|NA
TGCAGTGCCAGAGGGACGGTCTCCCACGAGCAGTACTTC
CSARGTVSHEQYF
>TRBV13|TRBJ2-5|many|NA
TGTGCCAGCAGCTTTCTAGCCTTTGAAGAGACCCAGTACTTC
CASSFLAFEETQYF
>TRBV4-1|TRBJ1-4|NA|TRBD1
TGCGCCAGCAGCCAAGAAAGCAGGGGGAACGAAAAACTGTTTTTT
CASSQESRGNEKLFF
>TRBV6-5|TRBJ2-3|once|NA
TGTGCCAGCAGTTACCAGTACCCCACAGATACGCAGTATTTT
CASSYQYPTDTQYF
>TRBV7-9|TRBJ2-2|NA|NA
TGTGCCAGCAGCGAAGGAGTAGGGACCGGGGAGCTGTTTTTT
CASSEGVGTGELFF
>TRBV24-1|TRBJ1-1|NA|NA
TGTGCCACCCCCTTACCATGGGTGCCTGAAGCTTTCTTT
CATPLPWVPEAFF
>TRBV11-1|TRBJ2-3|once|TRBD1
TGTGCCAGCAGCACCGGACAGGGCCGGCAGTATTTT
CASSTGQGRQYF
>TRBV7-3|TRBJ2-3|NA|TRBD2
TGTGCCAGCAGCTTTGATAGCGGGGGATTGGATACGCAGTATTTT
CASSFDSGGLDTQYF
>TRBV7-2|TRBJ2-7|few|NA
TGTGCCAGCAGCTTAGTTGACGAGCAGTACTTC
CASSLVDEQYF
>TRBV2|TRBJ1-2|NA|TRBD1
TGTGCCAGCAGTTCGGACAGGGTAGCCTATGGCTACACCTTC
CASSSDRVAYGYTF
>TRBV19|TRBJ1-4|NA|NA
TGTGCCAGTAGTATCAGGGAAAGGGATGAAAAACTGTTTTTT
CASSIRERDEKLFF
>TRBV27|TRBJ2-7|few|NA
TGTGCCAGCAGTTTATCCGAAGGGGAGTGGCACTACGAGCAGTACTTC
CASSLSEGEWHYEQYF
>TRBV20-1|TRBJ2-1|NA|TRBD2
TGCAGCCTAGCGGGGGGGCACAATGAGCAGTTCTTC
CSLAGGHNEQFF
>TRBV24-1|TRBJ2-3|NA|TRBD1
TGTGCCACCAGTGATTCCAGCAGGGGGATAGCCACAGATACGCAGTATTTT
CATSDSSRGIATDTQYF
>TRBV6-5|TRBJ1-2|few|TRBD1
TGTGCCAGCAGCCGGACAGGGGGCGCCTCCGGCTACACCTTC
CASSRTGGASGYTF
>TRBV2|TRBJ2-5|NA|NA
TGTGCCAGCAGCCTAAGGATAACAGAGAGGACCCAGTACTTC
CASSLRITERTQYF
>TRBV20-1|TRBJ2-2|NA|TRBD1
TGCAGTGCTAGAGATCTTCAGGGGGACACCGGGGAGCTGTTTTTT
CSARDLQGDTGELFF
>TRBV19|TRBJ2-5|NA|TRBD2
TGTGCCAGTAGTACCGAGGGACTAGCGGGAGGGCGGACCCAGTACTTC
CASSTEGLAGGRTQYF
>TRBV7-7|TRBJ2-3|NA|NA
TGTGCTAGCAGCGTTCGGGCTTCGGATACGCAGTATTTT
CASSVRASDTQYF
>TRBV19|TRBJ1-5|once|NA
TGTGCCAGTAGCTTGAGGGAGTCTCAACTCCTCAATCAGCCCCAGCATTTT
CASSLRESQLLNQPQHF
>TRBV7-6|TRBJ2-7|NA|NA
TGTGCCAGCAGCTTAGAGCCCTCAGGGCCCAATCGGTACGAGCAGTACTTC
CASSLEPSGPNRYEQYF
>TRBV7-9|TRBJ2-7|NA|NA
TGTGCCAGCAGCTTAGTTGGGGCGGGATGGAACGAGCAGTACTTC
CASSLVGAGWNEQYF
>TRBV6-6|TRBJ2-6|NA|NA
TGTGCCAGCATTGATTCTGGGGCCAACGTCCTGACTTTC
CASIDSGANVLTF
>TRBV7-9|TRBJ1-2|many|TRBD1
TGTGCCAGCAGCTTAGGGTCCTGGGACAGGAGGGACTATGGCTACACCTTC
CASSLGSWDRRDYGYTF
>TRBV7-9|TRBJ1-3|NA|NA
TGTGCCAGCAGCCTTCGACAGGATGGAAACACCATATATTTT
CASSLRQDGNTIYF
>TRBV6-6|TRBJ1-2|NA|NA
TGTGTCAGCAGCCTCGACAAGGAAGACTATGGCTACACCTTC
CVSSLDKEDYGYTF
>TRBV6-5|TRBJ2-2|few|NA
TGTGCCAGCAGTTACTCGTTTGGAGGGGGATACGGGGAGCTGTTTTTT
CASSYSFGGGYGELFF
>TRBV5-1|TRBJ2-7|NA|TRBD2
TGCGCCAGCAGCTTGGGACTAGCGGGAGCCGATGAGCAGTACTTC
CASSLGLAGADEQYF
>TRBV28|TRBJ1-5|NA|TRBD1
TGTGCCAGCAGTTTAGTGGCAGGGGGGAGCAATCAGCCCCAGCATTTT
CASSLVAGGSNQPQHF
>TRBV7-9|TRBJ1-1|once|NA
TGTGCCAGCAGCTTATCCGGGTCGGACACTGAAGCTTTCTTT
CASSLSGSDTEAFF
>TRBV2|TRBJ2-1|many|TRBD1
TGTGCCAGCGCCCTCCGGGACAGGTATTACAATGAGCAGTTCTTC
CASALRDRYYNEQFF
>TRBV10-1|TRBJ2-3|NA|NA
TGCGCCAGCAGCGACACTAGCACAGATACGCAGTATTTT
CASSDTSTDTQYF
>TRBV19|TRBJ1-4|many|NA
TGTGCCAGTAGTATTTACGGGGGGAATGAAAAACTGTTTTTT
CASSIYGGNEKLFF
>TRBV9|TRBJ1-1|NA|NA
TGTGCCAGCAGCCCCCGAGGGGGGAGGGAGCCTGAAGCTTTCTTT
CASSPRGGREPEAFF
>TRBV20-1|TRBJ1-2|NA|NA
TGCAGTGCTAGAGATCAAGGGGACTATGGCTACACCTTC
CSARDQGDYGYTF
>TRBV6-5|TRBJ2-5|many|NA
TGTGCCAGCAGGGGGATGCAAGAGACCCAGTACTTC
CASRGMQETQYF
>TRBV15|TRBJ2-3|many|TRBD2
TGTGCCACCAGCAGGCTCCCGACTAGCGGGGGTAGCACAGATACGCAGTATTTT
CATSRLPTSGGSTDTQYF
>TRBV20-1|TRBJ2-2|NA|TRBD2
TGCAGTGGGACTAGCGGGGGTGCGGGGGAGCTGTTTTTT
CSGTSGGAGELFF
>TRBV6-6|TRBJ2-7|few|TRBD1
TGTGCCAGCAGTCAGGACAGGGGCTACGAGCAGTACTTC
CASSQDRGYEQYF
>TRBV29-1|TRBJ2-5|NA|NA
TGCAGCGTTGAAGTAAGGGGGAACCAAGAGACCCAGTACTTC
CSVEVRGNQETQYF
>TRBV6-1|TRBJ1-6|NA|NA
TGTGCCAGCAGTTACCCGGGACCGCCGAACAAATCCTATAATTCACCCCTCCACTTT
CASSYPGPPNKSYNSPLHF
>TRBV29-1|TRBJ2-7|NA|NA
TGCAGCGTTGTAGAGGTACCTGGGTCCTCCTACGAGCAGTACTTC
CSVVEVPGSSYEQYF
>TRBV19|TRBJ1-2|NA|TRBD1
TGTGCCAGTAGGATGGACAGGGGTGGCTACACCTTC
CASRMDRGGYTF
>TRBV9|TRBJ2-6|NA|NA
TGTGCCAGCAGCAACGAAGAGCGATCTGGGGCCAACGTCCTGACTTTC
CASSNEERSGANVLTF
>TRBV5-5|TRBJ1-5|NA|NA
TGTGCCAGCAGCTTGTACGGTCAGCCCCAGCATTTT
CASSLYGQPQHF
>TRBV19|TRBJ1-4|once|NA
TGTGCCAGTACCGACGGCAGTTTTAATGAAAAACTGTTTTTT
CASTDGSFNEKLFF
>TRBV7-2|TRBJ1-5|NA|NA
TGTGCCAGCAGCTTAGAAACGAGCGCGTCCCAGCATTTT
CASSLETSASQHF
>TRBV15|TRBJ2-1|NA|NA
TGTGCCACCAGCACTACAGGGTTCTGGGGCGATGGACAGTTCTTC
CATSTTGFWGDGQFF
>TRBV7-2|TRBJ1-1|NA|NA
TGTGCCAGCAGCTCAAGAGCTCTCCACAGGGCCACTGAAGCTTTCTTT
CASSSRALHRATEAFF
>TRBV10-3|TRBJ1-6|NA|NA
TGTGCCATCAGACCCGACAGCCGGAATTCACCCCTCCACTTT
CAIRPDSRNSPLHF